This T cell receptor beta chain was obtained from a study of regulatory T cells in long-lasting Graves disease. The length of the CDR3 is 12 residues. Germline CDR1 is LNHNV and CDR2 is YYDKDF (reference sequence). Trimming took off 3 bases at V and 6 bases at J, with 5 bases between the two ends. Documented time point: newly diagnosed GD, antithyroid drugs for less than 3 months. Extracted PBMC RNA gave rise to the TCR library. A peripheral blood sample, 7 to 9 milliliters in volume, was drawn into EDTA tubes. HTBI primers from iRepertoire and Arm-PCR of CDR3 regions yielded the TCR beta libraries. Authors' methods: Spanning all samples, the identified segments comprised some 60 TRBV and about 15 TRBJ. TCRdb recomputed calls from the multiplex PCR reads with MiXCR, one row per CDR3 protein. The authors' filters were not applied to this entry. Of 400,000 to 550,000 distinct CDR3 sequences in the sample, about 17% are singletons; the top ten hold about 11%.

This clonotype was observed a few times. This sample also belongs to another study, concerning T cells in Graves' hyperthyroidism and ophthalmopathy. Per that paper: Patients aged 18 to 65 had newly diagnosed hyperthyroidism that had lasted under 2 months. First-round RT-PCR with HTBI primers amplified the TCR CDR3 region.

The gene calls are TRBV15 and TRBJ1-4; D uncertain. Sequenced here: peripheral blood mononuclear cells (PBMCs), sampled at new diagnosis, from a patient treated with antithyroid drugs. The receptor was isolated from a woman aged 25 to 45 with Graves disease. The CDR3 is CATSSRDEKLFF. CDR3 bases: TGTGCCACCAGCAGTCGGGATGAAAAACTGTTTTTT.